This TCR beta chain came from a study of cytomegalovirus exposure and HLA in healthy donors. For the study at large: As released early, the data held about 85 million unique TCRs from HLA-typed donors. Study-wide results and limits: The study dropped some indistinguishable V segments, TRBV6-2 and TRBV6-3 among them.

Remarks on this clone: Its antigen is unidentified.

It was with 60 Vbeta and 13 Jbeta primers that the PCR ran. Measured with immunoSEQ multiplex PCR; TCRdb has only the in-frame clones, and not every one. The sample lists more than 85,000 clones; roughly two thirds were seen once. V dropped 2 bases and J dropped 0 bases, with 10 bases sitting between them. CDR1 is MNHEY and CDR2 is SMNVEV in the germline V gene (reference sequence). This CDR3 region has 15 residues. This rearrangement joins TRBV27 to TRBJ2-5; D is perhaps TRBD2 (6 bases). Sequenced material: PBMCs. The clonotype comes from a man aged 35-49 years in good health and CMV-seronegative. CDR3 sequence reads: CASSLGGTYQETQYF. CDR3 sequence (DNA): TGTGCCAGCAGTTTAGGGGGGACGTACCAAGAGACCCAGTACTTC.